This record covers a single T cell receptor (beta chain). The sample comes from a study of T cell changes during pregnancy in multiple sclerosis. This CDR3 spans 15 amino acids. Germline V gene data show CDR1 as LNHDA and CDR2 as SQIVND (reference sequence). Trimming at V came to 5 bases and at J to 3 bases, leaving 7 bases not matched to a gene. The table came from immunoSEQ multiplex PCR; TCRdb's copy has only in-frame clones and leaves some out. Here the sample spans approximately 60,000 clones, approximately 90% being singletons. This receptor was taken from a female donor with multiple sclerosis, enrolled in a pregnancy study. The J gene is TRBJ1-2, the V gene TRBV19; 9 bases line up with TRBD1. The source material was peripheral blood, sampled in the first trimester of pregnancy. The CDR3 DNA sequence: TGTGCCAGTAGTCTCACAGGGGGCGCCTACTATGGCTACACCTTC. Its translation is CASSLTGGAYYGYTF.